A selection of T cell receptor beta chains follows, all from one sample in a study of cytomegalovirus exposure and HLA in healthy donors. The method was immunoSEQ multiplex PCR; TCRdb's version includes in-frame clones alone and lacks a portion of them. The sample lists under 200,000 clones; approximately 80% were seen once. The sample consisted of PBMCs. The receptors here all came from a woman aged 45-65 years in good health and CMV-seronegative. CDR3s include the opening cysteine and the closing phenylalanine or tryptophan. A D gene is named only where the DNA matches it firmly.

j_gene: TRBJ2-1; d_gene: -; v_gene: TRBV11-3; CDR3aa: CASSFGRGVPYNEQFF
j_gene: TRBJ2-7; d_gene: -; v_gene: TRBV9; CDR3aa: CASSATSEGTYEQYF
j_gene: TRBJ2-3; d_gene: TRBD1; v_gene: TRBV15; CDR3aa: CATRRGRFLDTQYF
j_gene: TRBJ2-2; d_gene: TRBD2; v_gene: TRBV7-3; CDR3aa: CASSLSNGTSGLNTGELFF
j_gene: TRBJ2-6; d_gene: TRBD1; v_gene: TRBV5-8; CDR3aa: CASSTRDSWYGANVLTF
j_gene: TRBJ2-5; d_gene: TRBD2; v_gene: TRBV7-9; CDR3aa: CASSSGTGGPDMETQYF
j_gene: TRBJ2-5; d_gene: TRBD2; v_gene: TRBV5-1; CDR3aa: CASSLEGTPRGAQYF
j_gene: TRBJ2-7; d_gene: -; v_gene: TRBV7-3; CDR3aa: CASSLGLDAIEQYF
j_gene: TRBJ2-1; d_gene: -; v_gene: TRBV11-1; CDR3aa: CASSFAGAETYNEQFF
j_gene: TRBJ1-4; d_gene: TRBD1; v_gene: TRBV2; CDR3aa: CASIRFGQANEKLFF
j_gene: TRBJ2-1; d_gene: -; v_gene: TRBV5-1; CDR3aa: CASSLNSTSYNEQFF
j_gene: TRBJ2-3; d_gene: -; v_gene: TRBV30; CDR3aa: CAWSPDVRGGTDTQYF
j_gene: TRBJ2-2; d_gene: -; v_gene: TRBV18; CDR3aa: CASSPRSGPGELFF
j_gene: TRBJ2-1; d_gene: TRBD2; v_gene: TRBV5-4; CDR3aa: CASSLNSGRRIEQFF
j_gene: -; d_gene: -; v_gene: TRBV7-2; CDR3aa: CASSLRSVYEQYF
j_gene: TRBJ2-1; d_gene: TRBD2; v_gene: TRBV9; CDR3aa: CASSEAGSSYNEQFF
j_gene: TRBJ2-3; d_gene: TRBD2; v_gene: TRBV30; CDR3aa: CAWSELGGGTDTQYF
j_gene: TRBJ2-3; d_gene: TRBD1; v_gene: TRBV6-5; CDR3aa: CASRDRGSDTQYF
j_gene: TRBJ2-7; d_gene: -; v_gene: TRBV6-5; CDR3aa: CASSYKGEGPYEQYF
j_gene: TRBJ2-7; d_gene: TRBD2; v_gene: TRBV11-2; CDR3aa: CASSYPGGYYEQYF
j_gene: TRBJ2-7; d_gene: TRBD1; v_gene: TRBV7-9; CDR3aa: CASSSPGQGVYEQYF
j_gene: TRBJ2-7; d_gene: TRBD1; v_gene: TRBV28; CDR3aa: CASRPNGQGGNEQYF
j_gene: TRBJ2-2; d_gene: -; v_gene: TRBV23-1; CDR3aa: CASSQSNEGGTGELFF
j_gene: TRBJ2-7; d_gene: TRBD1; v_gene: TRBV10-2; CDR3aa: CASSDGTGGYEQYF
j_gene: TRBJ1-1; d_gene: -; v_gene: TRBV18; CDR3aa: CASSQGGGVTEAFF
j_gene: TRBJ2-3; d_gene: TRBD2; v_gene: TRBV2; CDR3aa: CASKKSSGASTDTQYF
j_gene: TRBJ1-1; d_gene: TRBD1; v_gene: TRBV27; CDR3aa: CASSLSQGASPEAFF
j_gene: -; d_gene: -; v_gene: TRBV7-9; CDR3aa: CASSRITGRSYEQYF
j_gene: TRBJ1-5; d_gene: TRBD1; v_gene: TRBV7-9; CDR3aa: CASLDRGSNQPQHF
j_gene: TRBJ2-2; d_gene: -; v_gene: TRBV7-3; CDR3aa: CASSLMKTKNTGELFF
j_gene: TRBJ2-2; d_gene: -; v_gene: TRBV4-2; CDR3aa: CASSLVRDSGNTGELFF